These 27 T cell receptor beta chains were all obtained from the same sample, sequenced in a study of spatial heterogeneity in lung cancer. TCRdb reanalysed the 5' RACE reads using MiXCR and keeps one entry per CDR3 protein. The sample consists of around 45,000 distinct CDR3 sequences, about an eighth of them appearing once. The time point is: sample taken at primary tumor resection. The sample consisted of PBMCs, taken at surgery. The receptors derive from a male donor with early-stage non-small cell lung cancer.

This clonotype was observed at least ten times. CDR3 DNA sequence: TGTGCCAGCAGCCCATTGGGGGGGAGCTCTGGAAACACCATATATTTT. As protein: CASSPLGGSSGNTIYF. V is TRBV9 and J is TRBJ1-3; perhaps TRBD1 as D (5 bases). The germline V and J ends were trimmed by 4 bases and 0 bases, with 14 bases remaining between them. The germline V gene has CDR1 SGDLS and CDR2 YYNGEE. There are 16 residues in the CDR3.

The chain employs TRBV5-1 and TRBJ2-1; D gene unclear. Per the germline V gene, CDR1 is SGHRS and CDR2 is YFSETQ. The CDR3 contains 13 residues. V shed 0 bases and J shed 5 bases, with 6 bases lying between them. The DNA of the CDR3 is TGCGCCAGCAGCTTGGAACCTGACAATGAGCAGTTCTTC. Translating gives CASSLEPDNEQFF. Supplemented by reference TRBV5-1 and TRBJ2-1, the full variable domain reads KAGVTQTPRYLIKTRGQQVTLSCSPISGHRSVSWYQQTPGQGLQFLFEYFSETQRNKGNFPGRFSGRQFSNSRSEMNVSTLELGDSALYLCASSLEPDNEQFFGPGTRLTVL.

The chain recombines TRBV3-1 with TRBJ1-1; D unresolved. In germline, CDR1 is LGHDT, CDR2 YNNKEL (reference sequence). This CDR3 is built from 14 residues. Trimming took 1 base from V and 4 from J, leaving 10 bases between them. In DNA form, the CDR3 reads TGTGCCAGCAGCCAAGGAGGGTTCGGCACTGAAGCTTTCTTT. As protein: CASSQGGFGTEAFF.

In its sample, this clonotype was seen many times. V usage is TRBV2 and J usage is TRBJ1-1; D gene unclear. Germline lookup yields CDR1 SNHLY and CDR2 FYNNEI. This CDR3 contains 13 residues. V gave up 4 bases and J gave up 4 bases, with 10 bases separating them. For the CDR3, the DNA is TGTGCCAGCAGTGGATCACTCTCCACTGAAGCTTTCTTT. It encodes CASSGSLSTEAFF.

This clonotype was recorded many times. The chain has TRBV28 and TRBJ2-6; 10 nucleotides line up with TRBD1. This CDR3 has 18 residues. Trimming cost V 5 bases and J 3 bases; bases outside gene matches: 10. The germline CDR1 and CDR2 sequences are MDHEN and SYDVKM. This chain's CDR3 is CASSLAGTGVLGANVLTF. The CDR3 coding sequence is TGTGCCAGCAGTCTAGCCGGGACAGGGGTTCTTGGGGCCAACGTCCTGACTTTC.

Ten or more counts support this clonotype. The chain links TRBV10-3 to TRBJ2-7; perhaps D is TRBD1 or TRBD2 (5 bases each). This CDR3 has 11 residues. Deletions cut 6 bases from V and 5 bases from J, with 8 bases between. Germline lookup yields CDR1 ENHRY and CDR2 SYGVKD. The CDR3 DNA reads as TGTGCCATCAGGGGGACGGACGAGCAGTACTTC. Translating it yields CAIRGTDEQYF.

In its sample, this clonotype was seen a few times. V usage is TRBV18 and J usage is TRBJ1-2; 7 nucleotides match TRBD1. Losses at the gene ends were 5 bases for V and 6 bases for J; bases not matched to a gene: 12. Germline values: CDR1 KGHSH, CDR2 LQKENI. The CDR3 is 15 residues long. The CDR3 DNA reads TGTGCCAGCTCATTAACAGGGGTGCAGGTGGATGGCTACACCTTC. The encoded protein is CASSLTGVQVDGYTF.

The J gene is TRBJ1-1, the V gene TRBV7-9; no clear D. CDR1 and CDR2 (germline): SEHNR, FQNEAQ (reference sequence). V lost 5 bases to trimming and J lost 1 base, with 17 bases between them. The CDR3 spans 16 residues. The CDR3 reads CASSPGKLTTNTEAFF. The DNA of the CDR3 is TGTGCCAGCAGCCCTGGGAAATTGACGACGAACACTGAAGCTTTCTTT.

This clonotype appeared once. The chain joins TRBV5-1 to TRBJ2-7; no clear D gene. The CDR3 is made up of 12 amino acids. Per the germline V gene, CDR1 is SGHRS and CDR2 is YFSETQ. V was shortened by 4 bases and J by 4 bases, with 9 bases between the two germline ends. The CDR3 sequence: CASSLESYEQYF. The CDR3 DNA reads TGCGCCAGCAGCCTGGAGAGTTACGAGCAGTACTTC.

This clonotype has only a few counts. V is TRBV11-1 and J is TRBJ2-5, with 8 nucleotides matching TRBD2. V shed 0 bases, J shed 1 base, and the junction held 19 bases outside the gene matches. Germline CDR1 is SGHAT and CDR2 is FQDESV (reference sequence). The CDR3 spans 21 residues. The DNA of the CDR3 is TGTGCCAGCAGCTTAGCGCCACGAACCGCTTTTGCGGGGGGAACCCAAGAGACCCAGTACTTC. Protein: CASSLAPRTAFAGGTQETQYF.

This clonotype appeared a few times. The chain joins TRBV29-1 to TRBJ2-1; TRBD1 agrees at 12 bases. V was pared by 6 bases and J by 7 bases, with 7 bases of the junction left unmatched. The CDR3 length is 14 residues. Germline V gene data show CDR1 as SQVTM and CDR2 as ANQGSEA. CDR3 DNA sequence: TGCAGCGTGGGGGACAGGGGGCTTTGGAATGAGCAGTTCTTC. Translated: CSVGDRGLWNEQFF.

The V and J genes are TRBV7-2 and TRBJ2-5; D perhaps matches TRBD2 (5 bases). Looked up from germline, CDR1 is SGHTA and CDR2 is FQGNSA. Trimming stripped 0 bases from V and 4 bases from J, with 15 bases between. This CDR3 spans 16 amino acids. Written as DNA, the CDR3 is TGTGCCAGCAGCTTAGCCCCCCCTAGAGGAGGAGAGACCCAGTACTTC. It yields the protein CASSLAPPRGGETQYF.

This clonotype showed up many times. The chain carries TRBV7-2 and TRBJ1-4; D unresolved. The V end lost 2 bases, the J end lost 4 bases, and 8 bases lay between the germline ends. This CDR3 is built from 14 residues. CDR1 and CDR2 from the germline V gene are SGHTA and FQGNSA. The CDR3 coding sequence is TGTGCCAGCAGCTTACGAGGAGATAATGAAAAACTGTTTTTT. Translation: CASSLRGDNEKLFF.

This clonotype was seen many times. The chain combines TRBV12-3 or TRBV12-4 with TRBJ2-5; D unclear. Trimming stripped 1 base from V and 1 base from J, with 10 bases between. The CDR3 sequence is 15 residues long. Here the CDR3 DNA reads TGTGCCAGCAGTTTAGTGGGCAGCTCCCAAGAGACCCAGTACTTC. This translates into CASSLVGSSQETQYF.

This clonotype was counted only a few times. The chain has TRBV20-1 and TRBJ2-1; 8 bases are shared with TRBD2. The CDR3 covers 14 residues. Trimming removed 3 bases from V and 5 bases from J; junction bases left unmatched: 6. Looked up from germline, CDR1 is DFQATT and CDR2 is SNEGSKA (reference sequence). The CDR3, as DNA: TGCAGTGCTAGCGTCGGACTAGCCAACAATGAGCAGTTCTTC. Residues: CSASVGLANNEQFF.

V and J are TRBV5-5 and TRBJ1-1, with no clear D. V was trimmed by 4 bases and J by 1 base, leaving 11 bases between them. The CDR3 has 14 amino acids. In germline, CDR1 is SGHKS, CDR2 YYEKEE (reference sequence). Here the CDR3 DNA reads TGTGCCAGCAGCCTGCAATGGAGGAACACTGAAGCTTTCTTT. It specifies CASSLQWRNTEAFF.

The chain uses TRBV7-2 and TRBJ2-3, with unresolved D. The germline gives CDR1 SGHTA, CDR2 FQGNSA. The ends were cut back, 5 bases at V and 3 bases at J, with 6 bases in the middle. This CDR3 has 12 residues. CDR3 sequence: CASSRRTDTQYF. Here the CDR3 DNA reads TGTGCCAGCAGCCGCCGAACAGATACGCAGTATTTT.

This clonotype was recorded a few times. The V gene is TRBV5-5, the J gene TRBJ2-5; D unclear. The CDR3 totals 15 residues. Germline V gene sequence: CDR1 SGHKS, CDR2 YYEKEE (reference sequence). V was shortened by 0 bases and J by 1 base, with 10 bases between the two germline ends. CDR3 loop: CASSLAHGTQETQYF. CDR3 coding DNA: TGTGCCAGCAGCTTGGCCCATGGCACCCAAGAGACCCAGTACTTC.

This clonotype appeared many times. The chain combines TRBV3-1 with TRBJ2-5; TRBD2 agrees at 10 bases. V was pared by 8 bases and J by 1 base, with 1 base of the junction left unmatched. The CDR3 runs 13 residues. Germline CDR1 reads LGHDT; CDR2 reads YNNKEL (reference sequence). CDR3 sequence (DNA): TGTGCCAGCGGGACTAGCGCCCAAGAGACCCAGTACTTC. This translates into CASGTSAQETQYF.

For the CDR3, the DNA is TGCAGCGTGATGCCCGGGACTTTGGACGGGGAGCTGTTTTTT. Its translation: CSVMPGTLDGELFF. The rearrangement uses TRBV29-1 and TRBJ2-2; D perhaps matches TRBD2 (6 bases). CDR3 size: 14 residues. V dropped 6 bases and J dropped 7 bases, with 18 bases sitting between them. Germline lookup yields CDR1 SQVTM and CDR2 ANQGSEA.

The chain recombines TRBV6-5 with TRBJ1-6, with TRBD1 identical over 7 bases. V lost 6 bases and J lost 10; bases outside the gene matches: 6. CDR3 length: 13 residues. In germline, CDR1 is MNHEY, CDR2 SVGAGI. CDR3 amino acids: CASSRDSFSPLHF. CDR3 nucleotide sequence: TGTGCCAGCAGCCGGGACAGTTTCTCACCCCTCCACTTT.

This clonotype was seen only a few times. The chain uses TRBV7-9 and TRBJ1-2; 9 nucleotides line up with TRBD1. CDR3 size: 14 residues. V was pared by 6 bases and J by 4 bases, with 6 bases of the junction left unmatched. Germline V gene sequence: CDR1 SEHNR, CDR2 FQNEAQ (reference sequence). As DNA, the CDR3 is TGTGCCAGCAGGTCGGGACAGGGAATCTATGGCTACACCTTC. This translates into CASRSGQGIYGYTF.

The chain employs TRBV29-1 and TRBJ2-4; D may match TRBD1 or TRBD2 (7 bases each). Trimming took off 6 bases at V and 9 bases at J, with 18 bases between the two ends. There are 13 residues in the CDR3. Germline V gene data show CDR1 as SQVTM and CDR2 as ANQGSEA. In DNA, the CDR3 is TGCAGCGTCGTGGAACAGGGGAGGGTCATTCAGTACTTC. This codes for CSVVEQGRVIQYF.

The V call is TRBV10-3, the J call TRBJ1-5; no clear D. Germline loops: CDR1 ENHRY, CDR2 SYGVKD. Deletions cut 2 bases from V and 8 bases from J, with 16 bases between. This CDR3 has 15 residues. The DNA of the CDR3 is TGTGCCATCAGTGAGAGGAACGGGCTTTCCAAGCCCCAGCATTTT. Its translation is CAISERNGLSKPQHF.

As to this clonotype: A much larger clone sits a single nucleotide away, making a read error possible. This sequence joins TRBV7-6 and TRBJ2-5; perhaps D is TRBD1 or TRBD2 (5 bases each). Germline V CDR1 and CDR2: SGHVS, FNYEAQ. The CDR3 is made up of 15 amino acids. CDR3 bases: TGTGTCAGCAGCTCATACGGGGCTAAAGAAGAGACCCAGTACTTC. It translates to CVSSSYGAKEETQYF.

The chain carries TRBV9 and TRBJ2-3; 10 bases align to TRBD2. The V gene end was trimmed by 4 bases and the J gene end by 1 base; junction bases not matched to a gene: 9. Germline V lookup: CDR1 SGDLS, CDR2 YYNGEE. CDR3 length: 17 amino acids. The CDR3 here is CASSPLGLAGGTDTQYF. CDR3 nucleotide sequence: TGTGCCAGCAGCCCCCTCGGGCTAGCGGGGGGCACAGATACGCAGTATTTT.

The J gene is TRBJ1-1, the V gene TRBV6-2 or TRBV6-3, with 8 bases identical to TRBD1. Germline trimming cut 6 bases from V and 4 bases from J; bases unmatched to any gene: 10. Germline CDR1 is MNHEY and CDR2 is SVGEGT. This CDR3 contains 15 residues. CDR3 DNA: TGTGCCAGCAGGAGGACCGGGACAGGAGTCACTGAAGCTTTCTTT. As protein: CASRRTGTGVTEAFF.